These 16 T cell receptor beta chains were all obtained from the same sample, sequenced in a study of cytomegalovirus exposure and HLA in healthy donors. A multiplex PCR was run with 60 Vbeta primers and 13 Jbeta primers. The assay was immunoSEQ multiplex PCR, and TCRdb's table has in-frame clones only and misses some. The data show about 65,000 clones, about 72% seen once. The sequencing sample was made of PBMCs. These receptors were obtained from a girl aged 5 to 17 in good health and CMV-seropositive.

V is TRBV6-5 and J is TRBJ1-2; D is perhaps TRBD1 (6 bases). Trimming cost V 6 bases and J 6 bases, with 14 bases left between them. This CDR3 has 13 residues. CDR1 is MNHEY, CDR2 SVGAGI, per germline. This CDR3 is CASSNGDTDGYTF. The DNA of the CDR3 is TGTGCCAGCAGCAACGGGGACACTGATGGCTACACCTTC.

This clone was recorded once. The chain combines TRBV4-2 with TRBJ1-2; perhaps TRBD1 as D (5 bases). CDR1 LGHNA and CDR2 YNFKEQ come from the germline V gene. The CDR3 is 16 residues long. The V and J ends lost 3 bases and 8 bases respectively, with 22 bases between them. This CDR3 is CASSHTPGLRPIGYTF. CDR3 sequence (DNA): TGTGCCAGCAGCCATACGCCGGGACTTCGTCCCATCGGCTACACCTTC.

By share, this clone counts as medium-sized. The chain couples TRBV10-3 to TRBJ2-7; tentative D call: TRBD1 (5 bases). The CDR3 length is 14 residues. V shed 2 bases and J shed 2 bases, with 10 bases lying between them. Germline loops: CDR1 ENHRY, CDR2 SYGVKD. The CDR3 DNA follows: TGTGCCATCAGTGAGAATGACAGACCCTACGAGCAGTACTTC. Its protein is CAISENDRPYEQYF.

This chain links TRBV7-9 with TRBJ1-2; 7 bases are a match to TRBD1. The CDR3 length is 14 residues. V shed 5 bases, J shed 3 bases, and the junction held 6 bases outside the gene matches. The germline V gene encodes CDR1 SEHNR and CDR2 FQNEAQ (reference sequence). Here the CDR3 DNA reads TGTGCCAGCAGCGTAGGGGGCGGGGACTATGGCTACACCTTC. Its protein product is CASSVGGGDYGYTF.

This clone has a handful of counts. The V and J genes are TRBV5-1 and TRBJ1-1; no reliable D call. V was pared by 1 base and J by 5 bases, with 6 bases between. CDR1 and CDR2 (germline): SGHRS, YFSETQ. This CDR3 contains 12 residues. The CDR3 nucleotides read TGCGCCAGCAGCTTGTCCGGGACTGAAGCTTTCTTT. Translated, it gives CASSLSGTEAFF.

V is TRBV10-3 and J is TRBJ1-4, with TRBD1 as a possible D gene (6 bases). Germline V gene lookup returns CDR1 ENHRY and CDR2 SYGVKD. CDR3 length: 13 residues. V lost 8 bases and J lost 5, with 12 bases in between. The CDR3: CAIGGGPNEKLFF. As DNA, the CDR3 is TGTGCCATCGGGGGCGGGCCAAATGAAAAACTGTTTTTT.

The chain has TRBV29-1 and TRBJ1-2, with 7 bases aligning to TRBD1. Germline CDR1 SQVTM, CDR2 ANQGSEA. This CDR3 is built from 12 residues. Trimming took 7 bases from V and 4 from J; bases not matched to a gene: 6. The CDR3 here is CSAPGQTYGYTF. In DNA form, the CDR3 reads TGCAGCGCTCCGGGACAGACCTATGGCTACACCTTC.

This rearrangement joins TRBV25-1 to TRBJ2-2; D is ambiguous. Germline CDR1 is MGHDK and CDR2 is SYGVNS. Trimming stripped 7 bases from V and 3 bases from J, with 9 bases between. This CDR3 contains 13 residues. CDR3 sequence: CASTLTDTGELFF. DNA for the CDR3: TGTGCCAGCACCCTTACAGACACCGGGGAGCTGTTTTTT. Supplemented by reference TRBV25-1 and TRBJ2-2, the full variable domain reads EADIYQTPRYLVIGTGKKITLECSQTMGHDKMYWYQQDPGMELHLIHYSYGVNSTEKGDLSSESTVSRIRTEHFPLTLESARPSHTSQYLCASTLTDTGELFFGEGSRLTVL.

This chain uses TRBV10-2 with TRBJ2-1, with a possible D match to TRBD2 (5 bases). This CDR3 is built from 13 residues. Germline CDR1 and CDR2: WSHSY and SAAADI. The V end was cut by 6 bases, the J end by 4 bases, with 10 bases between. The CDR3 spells CASRVDSYNEQFF. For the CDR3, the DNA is TGCGCCAGCAGGGTGGACTCATACAATGAGCAGTTCTTC.

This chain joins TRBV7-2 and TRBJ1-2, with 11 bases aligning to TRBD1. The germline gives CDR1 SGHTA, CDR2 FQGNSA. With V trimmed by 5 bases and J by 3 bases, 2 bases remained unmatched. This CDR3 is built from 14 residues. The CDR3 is CASSRDRGDYGYTF. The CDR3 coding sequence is TGTGCCAGCAGCCGGGACAGGGGGGACTATGGCTACACCTTC.

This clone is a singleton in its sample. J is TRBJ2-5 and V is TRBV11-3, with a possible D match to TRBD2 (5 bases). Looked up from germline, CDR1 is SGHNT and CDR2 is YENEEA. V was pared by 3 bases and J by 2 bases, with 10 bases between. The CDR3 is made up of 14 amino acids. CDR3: CASSLGGLQETQYF. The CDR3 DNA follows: TGTGCCAGCAGCTTGGGCGGACTTCAAGAGACCCAGTACTTC.

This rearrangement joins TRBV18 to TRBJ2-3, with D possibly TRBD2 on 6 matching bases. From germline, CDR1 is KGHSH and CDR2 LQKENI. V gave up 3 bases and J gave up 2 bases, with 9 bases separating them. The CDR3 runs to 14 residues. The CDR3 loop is CASSPGGNTDTQYF. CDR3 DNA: TGTGCCAGCTCACCCGGGGGAAACACAGATACGCAGTATTTT.

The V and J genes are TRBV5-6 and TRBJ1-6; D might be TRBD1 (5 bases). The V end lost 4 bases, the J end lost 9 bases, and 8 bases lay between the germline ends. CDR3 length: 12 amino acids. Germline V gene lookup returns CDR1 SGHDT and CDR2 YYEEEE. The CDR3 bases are TGTGCCAGCAGCCCAGGGTTTTCACCCCTCCACTTT. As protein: CASSPGFSPLHF.

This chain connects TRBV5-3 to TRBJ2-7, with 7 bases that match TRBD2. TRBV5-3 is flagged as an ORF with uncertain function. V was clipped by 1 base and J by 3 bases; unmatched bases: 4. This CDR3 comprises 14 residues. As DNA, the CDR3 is TGTGCCAGAAGCTTGCCGGGACTATTCTACGAGCAGTACTTC. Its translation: CARSLPGLFYEQYF.

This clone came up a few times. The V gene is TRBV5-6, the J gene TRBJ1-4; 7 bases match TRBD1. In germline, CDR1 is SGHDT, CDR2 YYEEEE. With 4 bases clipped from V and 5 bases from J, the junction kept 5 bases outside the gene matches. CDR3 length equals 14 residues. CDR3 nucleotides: TGTGCCAGCAGCACGACAGGGCGAAATGAAAAACTGTTTTTT. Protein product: CASSTTGRNEKLFF.

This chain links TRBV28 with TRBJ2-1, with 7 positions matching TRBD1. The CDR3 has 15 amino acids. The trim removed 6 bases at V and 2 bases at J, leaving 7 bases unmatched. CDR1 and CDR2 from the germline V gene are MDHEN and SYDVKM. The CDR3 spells CASSQTGPPYNEQFF. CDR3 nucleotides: TGTGCCAGCAGCCAGACAGGGCCCCCCTACAATGAGCAGTTCTTC.